This T cell receptor (beta chain) was identified during a study of Graves' ophthalmopathy and Graves' hyperthyroidism. Study-wide context: The blood sample was drawn at first diagnosis and before any treatment.

J was trimmed by 6 bases and V by 0 bases; bases with no gene match: 8. Germline assignment: CDR1 SGHRS and CDR2 YFSETQ. The CDR3 has 15 amino acids. Scientists amplified the TCR beta CDR3 regions from RNA transcripts. An initial RT-PCR round employing HTBI primers preceded a second-round multiplex PCR. TCRdb passed the multiplex PCR reads through MiXCR, listing each CDR3 protein once. The sample lists about 410,000 distinct CDR3 sequences; about a sixth were seen once. This clonotype was counted ten times or more. The V gene is TRBV5-1, the J gene TRBJ1-1; 7 bases match TRBD1. The sequenced sample was peripheral blood. The TCR was taken from a woman younger than 35 with Graves' ophthalmopathy. Written as DNA, the CDR3 is TGCGCCAGCAGCTTGGACGACAGGGAGTATCCTGAAGCTTTCTTT. It codes for CASSLDDREYPEAFF.